This TCR beta chain appears in the sequencing data of a study of blood T cell repertoires in COVID-19. On the study more broadly: T cells, B-cell-depleted T cells, or PBMCs supplied cDNA or gDNA.

This clone is classed as medium-sized. Trimming took 4 bases from V and 6 from J, leaving 16 bases between them. The CDR3 has 15 residues. Germline CDR1 LGHDT, CDR2 YNNKEL (reference sequence). Original processing notes: Using reference gene primer amplification, nucleated cell counts were estimated. TCRdb's table, derived via immunoSEQ multiplex PCR, lists solely in-frame clones and lacks some. That table gives V, J and clone size, and the DNA gave D and trimming. The data hold tens of thousands of clones, with roughly four fifths observed a single time. Sequences were obtained from peripheral blood. This chain connects TRBV3-1 (or the pseudogene TRBV3-2) to TRBJ2-1, with D tentatively TRBD2 (5 bases). This clonotype was obtained from a woman aged 80 or older with active or convalescent COVID-19. The chain's CDR3 is CASSRQSGFLNEQFF. In nucleotides, the CDR3 is TGTGCCAGCAGCCGACAAAGCGGTTTCCTCAATGAGCAGTTCTTC.